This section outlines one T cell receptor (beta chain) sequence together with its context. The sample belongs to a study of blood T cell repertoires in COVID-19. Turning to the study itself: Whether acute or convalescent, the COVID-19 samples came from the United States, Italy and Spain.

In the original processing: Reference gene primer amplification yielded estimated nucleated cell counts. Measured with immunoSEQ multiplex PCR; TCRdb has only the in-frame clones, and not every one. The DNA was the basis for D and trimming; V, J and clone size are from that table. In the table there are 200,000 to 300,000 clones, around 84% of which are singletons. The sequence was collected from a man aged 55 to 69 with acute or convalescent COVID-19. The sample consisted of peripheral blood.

The CDR3 nucleotides read TGTGCCAGCAGCGCGACTAGCGGGGAAGAGACCCAGTACTTC. It encodes CASSATSGEETQYF. The chain links TRBV7-3 to TRBJ2-5, with TRBD2 identical over 11 bases. Trimming removed 5 bases from V and 3 bases from J; junction bases left unmatched: 2. Germline assignment: CDR1 SGHTA and CDR2 FQGTGA. CDR3 length: 14 amino acids.